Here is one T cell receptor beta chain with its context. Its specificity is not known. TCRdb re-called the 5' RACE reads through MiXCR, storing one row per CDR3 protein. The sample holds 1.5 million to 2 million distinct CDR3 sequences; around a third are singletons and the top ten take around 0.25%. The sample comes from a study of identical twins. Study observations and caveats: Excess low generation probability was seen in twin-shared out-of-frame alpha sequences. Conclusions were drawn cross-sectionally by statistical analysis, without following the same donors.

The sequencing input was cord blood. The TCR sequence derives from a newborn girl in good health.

CDR3 in DNA: TGCAGTGCTAGAGCTAGCGGGAGGCCCTCCTACAATGAGCAGTTCTTC. Its protein is CSARASGRPSYNEQFF. V gene TRBV20-1 combines with J gene TRBJ2-1, with TRBD2 matching 11 bases. Germline V lookup: CDR1 DFQATT, CDR2 SNEGSKA (reference sequence). J lost 0 bases, V lost 1 base, and 2 bases had no gene match. This CDR3 is built from 16 residues.